The rows below give T cell receptor beta chains drawn from one sample of a study of CD8+ T cells in alopecia areata. TCRdb's table, derived via immunoSEQ multiplex PCR, lists solely in-frame clones and lacks some. The repertoire holds hundreds of thousands of clones, with roughly 64% as singletons. This specimen was CD4+ T cells sorted from blood, taken at week 24, from a patient treated with tofacitinib. These receptors came from a human donor with alopecia areata. Both conserved end residues are part of each CDR3. A D gene is named only where the DNA matches it firmly. Clone size, where shown, is once, few, many, or a class for clones that have expanded.

D gene,V gene,clone size,J gene,CDR3 protein,CDR3 DNA
NA,TRBV7-2,NA,TRBJ1-2,CASSLVLGTYYGYTF,TGTGCCAGCAGCCTCGTCTTAGGCACATACTATGGCTACACCTTC
NA,TRBV5-1,NA,TRBJ2-7,CASSLDSGSSYEQYF,TGCGCCAGCAGCTTGGATTCGGGAAGCTCCTACGAGCAGTACTTC
NA,TRBV14,NA,TRBJ2-3,CASSQGSWDTQYF,TGTGCCAGCAGCCAAGGGTCATGGGATACGCAGTATTTT
NA,TRBV2,NA,TRBJ2-7,CASMIGQRDEQYF,TGTGCCAGCATGATAGGACAGCGGGACGAGCAGTACTTC
NA,TRBV25-1,NA,TRBJ1-1,CASSEWAGEPFF,TGTGCCAGCAGTGAATGGGCAGGGGAACCTTTCTTT
TRBD2,TRBV28,few,TRBJ2-1,CASSSPNTSGGANEQFF,TGTGCCAGCAGTTCCCCAAATACTAGCGGGGGGGCCAATGAGCAGTTCTTC
TRBD1,TRBV28,NA,TRBJ2-6,CASSPLLLGQGARGANVLTF,TGTGCCAGCAGTCCTTTACTCCTGGGACAGGGGGCGCGTGGGGCCAACGTCCTGACTTTC
TRBD1,TRBV7-2,NA,TRBJ2-7,CASSGTGAGEQYF,TGTGCCAGCTCCGGGACAGGGGCGGGCGAGCAGTACTTC
NA,TRBV7-9,few,TRBJ2-5,CASGKDLQETQYF,TGTGCCAGCGGTAAAGACTTGCAAGAGACCCAGTACTTC
NA,TRBV7-2,NA,TRBJ2-3,CASSLAQKGQYF,TGTGCCAGCAGCTTAGCTCAGAAGGGGCAGTATTTT
NA,TRBV29-1,NA,TRBJ1-4,CSVEPIGNEKLFF,TGCAGCGTTGAGCCCATTGGGAATGAAAAACTGTTTTTT
TRBD1,TRBV30,NA,TRBJ2-1,CACPGQGGGEQFF,TGTGCCTGTCCGGGACAGGGTGGGGGTGAGCAGTTCTTC
NA,TRBV6-5,NA,TRBJ2-7,CASRIQGSYEQYF,TGTGCCAGCAGGATCCAGGGATCCTACGAGCAGTACTTC
NA,TRBV29-1,NA,TRBJ1-6,CSGRRPYNSPLHF,TGCAGCGGGCGGCGACCTTATAATTCACCCCTCCACTTT
NA,TRBV29-1,few,TRBJ1-2,CSAFTINYGYTF,TGCAGCGCTTTTACCATTAACTATGGCTACACCTTC
TRBD2,TRBV7-2,NA,TRBJ2-5,CASSSRLAAHGTQYF,TGTGCCAGCAGCTCCAGACTAGCGGCTCACGGGACCCAGTACTTC
TRBD1,TRBV6-1,many,TRBJ1-6,CASSPDRASPLHF,TGTGCCAGCAGTCCCGACAGGGCTTCACCCCTCCACTTT
NA,TRBV14,NA,TRBJ1-2,CASSQRGSDGYTF,TGTGCCAGCAGCCAGAGGGGATCTGATGGCTACACCTTC
NA,TRBV15,few,TRBJ2-7,CATSRDLLTGHYEQYF,TGTGCCACCAGCAGAGATCTTTTGACAGGCCACTACGAGCAGTACTTC
TRBD1,TRBV29-1,NA,TRBJ2-5,CSVEDPAPGTGGLETQYF,TGCAGCGTTGAAGACCCCGCGCCCGGGACAGGGGGCTTAGAGACCCAGTACTTC
NA,TRBV29-1,few,TRBJ1-2,CSVEDVSVIGGGYTF,TGCAGCGTTGAAGATGTCTCGGTAATCGGAGGGGGCTACACCTTC
NA,TRBV30,NA,TRBJ1-6,CAWRRGQNSPLHF,TGTGCCTGGAGGAGAGGACAGAATTCACCCCTCCACTTT
TRBD1,TRBV2,NA,TRBJ2-5,CASSPDRELGQYF,TGTGCCAGCAGTCCGGACAGGGAACTGGGGCAGTACTTC
TRBD2,TRBV2,few,TRBJ2-1,CASSDRGGRSEQFF,TGTGCCAGCAGTGACCGGGGGGGCCGTAGTGAGCAGTTCTTC
TRBD2,TRBV25-1,NA,TRBJ2-1,CASTLAGVPYNEQFF,TGTGCCAGCACACTAGCGGGGGTGCCTTACAATGAGCAGTTCTTC
TRBD2,TRBV28,NA,TRBJ2-7,CASSQTHSGGAVEQYF,TGTGCCAGCAGTCAAACTCATAGCGGGGGGGCCGTCGAGCAGTACTTC
NA,TRBV2,NA,TRBJ1-5,CASSETGNHQPQHF,TGTGCCAGCAGTGAGACGGGTAATCATCAGCCCCAGCATTTT
NA,TRBV7-9,few,TRBJ1-6,CASSLGGNSPLHF,TGTGCCAGCAGCTTAGGAGGGAATTCACCCCTCCACTTT
TRBD1,TRBV4-1,NA,TRBJ1-1,CASSLGQAGRNTEAFF,TGCGCCAGCAGCCTTGGACAGGCGGGGAGGAACACTGAAGCTTTCTTT
TRBD1,TRBV29-1,NA,TRBJ2-1,CSGRDRVNEQFF,TGCAGCGGCCGGGACAGGGTCAATGAGCAGTTCTTC
NA,TRBV28,NA,TRBJ2-6,CASSFPGRGSGANVLTF,TGTGCCAGCAGTTTTCCCGGCCGGGGCTCTGGGGCCAACGTCCTGACTTTC
NA,TRBV12-5,few,TRBJ2-5,CASGRQETQYF,TGTGCTAGTGGTCGTCAAGAGACCCAGTACTTC
NA,TRBV9,NA,TRBJ1-2,CASSVLYGGYTF,TGTGCCAGCAGCGTATTGTACGGGGGCTACACCTTC
NA,TRBV14,NA,TRBJ1-2,CASSRLTGGYTF,TGTGCCAGCAGCCGCCTGACTGGGGGCTACACCTTC
NA,TRBV7-9,once,TRBJ2-7,CASSPLGVVDEQYF,TGTGCCAGCAGCCCCCTGGGGGTAGTCGACGAGCAGTACTTC
NA,TRBV5-1,NA,TRBJ2-5,CASSYGAETQYF,TGCGCCAGCAGTTACGGAGCGGAGACCCAGTACTTC
NA,TRBV5-1,NA,TRBJ1-2,CASTEVGNYGYTF,TGCGCCAGCACAGAGGTGGGGAACTATGGCTACACCTTC